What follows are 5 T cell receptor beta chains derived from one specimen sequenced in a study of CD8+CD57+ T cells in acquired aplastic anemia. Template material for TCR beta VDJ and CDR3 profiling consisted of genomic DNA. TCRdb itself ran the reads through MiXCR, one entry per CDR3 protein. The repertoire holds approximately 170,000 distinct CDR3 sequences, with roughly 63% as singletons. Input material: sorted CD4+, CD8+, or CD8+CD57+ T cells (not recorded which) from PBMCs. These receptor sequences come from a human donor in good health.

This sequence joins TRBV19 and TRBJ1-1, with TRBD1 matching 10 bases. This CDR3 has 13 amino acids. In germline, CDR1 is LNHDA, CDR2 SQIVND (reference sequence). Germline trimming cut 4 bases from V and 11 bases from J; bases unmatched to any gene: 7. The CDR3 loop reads CASSSDRGQLAFF. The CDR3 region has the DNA TGTGCCAGTAGTAGCGACAGGGGGCAGTTGGCTTTCTTT.

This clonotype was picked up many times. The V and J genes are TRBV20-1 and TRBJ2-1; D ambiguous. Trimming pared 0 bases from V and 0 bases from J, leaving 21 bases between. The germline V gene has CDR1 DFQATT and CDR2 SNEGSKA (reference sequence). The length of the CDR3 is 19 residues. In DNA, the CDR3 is TGCAGTGCTAGAGATTCGCTCGGCTTGCTTTGGAGCTCCTACAATGAGCAGTTCTTC. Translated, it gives CSARDSLGLLWSSYNEQFF.

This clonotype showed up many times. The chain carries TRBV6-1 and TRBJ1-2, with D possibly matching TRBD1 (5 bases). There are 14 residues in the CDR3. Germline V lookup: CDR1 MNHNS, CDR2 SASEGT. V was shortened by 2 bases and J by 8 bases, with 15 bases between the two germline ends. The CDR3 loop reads CASSEIGTAIGYTF. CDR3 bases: TGTGCCAGCAGTGAAATTGGGACCGCTATCGGCTACACCTTC.

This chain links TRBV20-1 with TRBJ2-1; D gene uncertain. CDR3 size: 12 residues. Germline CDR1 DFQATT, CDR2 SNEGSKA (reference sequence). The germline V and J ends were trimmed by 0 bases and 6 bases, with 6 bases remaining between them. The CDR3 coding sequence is TGCAGTGCTAGAGATCTTATCAATGAGCAGTTCTTC. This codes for CSARDLINEQFF.

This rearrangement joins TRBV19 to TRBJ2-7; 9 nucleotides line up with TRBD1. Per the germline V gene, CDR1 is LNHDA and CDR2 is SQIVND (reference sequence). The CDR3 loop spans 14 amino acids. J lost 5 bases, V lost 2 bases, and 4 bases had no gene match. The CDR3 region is CASSISTGGNEQYF. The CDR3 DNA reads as TGTGCCAGTAGTATATCGACAGGGGGGAACGAGCAGTACTTC. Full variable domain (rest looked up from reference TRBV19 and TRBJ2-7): DGGITQSPKYLFRKEGQNVTLSCEQNLNHDAMYWYRQDPGQGLRLIYYSQIVNDFQKGDIAEGYSVSREKKESFPLTVTSAQKNPTAFYLCASSISTGGNEQYFGPGTRLTVT.